This is a list of T cell receptor beta chains from one sample in a study of blood T cell repertoires in COVID-19. Data came from immunoSEQ multiplex PCR; TCRdb stores just in-frame clones and leaves some out. The top ten hold about 6.8% of the sample, which has about 150,000 clones, 84% seen once. The specimen sequenced was peripheral blood. The receptor source for this set is a woman between 45 and 60 years old in a cohort sampled during active or convalescent COVID-19. Each CDR3 is given with its conserved first and last residue. The D gene is left open where the match is weak. Rows may omit the clone size; those that give it use once, few, many or a size class.

J gene | D gene | clone size | V gene | CDR3 protein | CDR3 DNA
TRBJ1-3 | . | . | TRBV15 | CATSRDSPHSGNTIYF | TGTGCCACCAGCAGAGATTCCCCCCACTCTGGAAACACCATATATTTT
TRBJ2-1 | TRBD2 | . | TRBV6-5 | CASSYGGASGANEQFF | TGTGCCAGCAGTTACGGGGGGGCTAGCGGGGCCAATGAGCAGTTCTTC
TRBJ1-2 | TRBD1 | . | TRBV30 | CAWSLGQGHGYTF | TGTGCCTGGAGTTTAGGACAGGGGCATGGCTACACCTTC
TRBJ1-3 | TRBD1 | once | TRBV2 | CASSLDRGEANTIYF | TGTGCCAGCAGCTTGGACAGGGGAGAAGCAAACACCATATATTTT
TRBJ2-1 | TRBD1 | . | TRBV5-1 | CASSSGQEWGEQFF | TGCGCCAGCAGCTCAGGACAGGAGTGGGGTGAGCAGTTCTTC
TRBJ1-5 | . | . | TRBV19 | CASRQEQVSNQPQHF | TGTGCCAGTCGCCAGGAACAGGTTAGCAATCAGCCCCAGCATTTT
TRBJ2-7 | . | once | TRBV27 | CASSPTMGGDSYEQYF | TGTGCCAGCAGTCCTACTATGGGCGGGGATTCCTACGAGCAGTACTTC
TRBJ2-3 | . | . | TRBV10-3 | CAIQNSADTQYF | TGTGCCATCCAGAATTCTGCAGATACGCAGTATTTT
TRBJ2-1 | TRBD2 | . | TRBV11-1 | CASTLVSGGLNNEQFF | TGTGCCAGCACCCTGGTGAGCGGGGGACTAAACAATGAGCAGTTCTTC
TRBJ2-2 | . | once | TRBV11-2 | CASSFSSVVTGELFF | TGTGCCAGCAGCTTTTCTAGTGTGGTCACCGGGGAGCTGTTTTTT
TRBJ2-1 | TRBD2 | . | TRBV5-5 | CASSPGGRAGGIYNEQFF | TGTGCCAGCAGCCCAGGAGGTCGGGCGGGGGGTATTTACAATGAGCAGTTCTTC
TRBJ2-3 | . | . | TRBV11-2 | CASSGTSSDTQYF | TGTGCCAGCAGTGGAACTAGCTCCGATACGCAGTATTTT
TRBJ1-2 | . | once | TRBV24-1 | CATSDSRQGDYGYTF | TGTGCCACCAGTGATTCACGCCAGGGTGACTATGGCTACACCTTC
TRBJ2-5 | . | . | TRBV6-1 | CASIDLRLRTKETQYF | TGTGCCAGCATTGATTTGCGGCTTAGAACTAAAGAGACCCAGTACTTC
TRBJ2-1 | . | . | TRBV7-3 | CASSLGGGVRDEQFF | TGTGCCAGCAGCTTAGGAGGGGGGGTCCGCGATGAGCAGTTCTTC
TRBJ2-3 | . | . | TRBV6-4 | CASSDVPGTNTDTQYF | TGTGCCAGCAGTGACGTTCCGGGGACAAACACAGATACGCAGTATTTT
TRBJ1-4 | TRBD1 | . | TRBV2 | CATMGQDNEKLFF | TGTGCCACCATGGGACAGGATAATGAAAAACTGTTTTTT
TRBJ2-7 | TRBD1 | . | TRBV24-1 | CATSDSGTGGYEQYF | TGTGCCACCAGTGATAGTGGGACAGGGGGCTACGAGCAGTACTTC
TRBJ2-3 | TRBD2 | once | TRBV24-1 | CATPSGVGTDTQYF | TGTGCCACCCCGAGCGGGGTTGGGACAGATACGCAGTATTTT
TRBJ2-7 | . | . | TRBV4-1 | CASSQAVSNSKSYEQYF | TGCGCCAGCAGCCAAGCAGTTAGTAACAGTAAAAGCTACGAGCAGTACTTC